This T cell receptor (beta chain) was captured by sequencing in a study of T cells in Graves' hyperthyroidism and ophthalmopathy. It was RNA transcripts that yielded the amplified TCR beta CDR3 regions. The HTBI set primed first-round TCR CDR3 RT-PCR. Using its own MiXCR run on the multiplex PCR reads, TCRdb lists one record per CDR3 protein. Here the sample spans approximately 600,000 distinct CDR3 sequences, about a sixth being singletons. Study-wide results and caveats: Progression to ophthalmopathy was predicted a median of 6.5 months early.

Absent ophthalmopathy progression within 18 months defined stable Graves' hyperthyroidism. Uncontrolled infection, other autoimmune disease, pregnancy and lactation each barred patients from inclusion. The CDR3 contains 17 residues. J was trimmed by 2 bases and V by 3 bases; bases with no gene match: 8. Germline V lookup: CDR1 MNHNS, CDR2 SASEGT. This clonotype has just a few counts. Its antigen is currently unknown. This chain uses TRBV6-1 with TRBJ1-5; TRBD1 matches at 9 bases. The sample taken for sequencing was blood. The sequence was collected from a woman younger than 45 with Graves' hyperthyroidism. CDR3 residues: CASSDKTGGRGNQPQHF. CDR3 bases: TGTGCCAGCAGTGACAAAACAGGGGGCCGGGGCAATCAGCCCCAGCATTTT.